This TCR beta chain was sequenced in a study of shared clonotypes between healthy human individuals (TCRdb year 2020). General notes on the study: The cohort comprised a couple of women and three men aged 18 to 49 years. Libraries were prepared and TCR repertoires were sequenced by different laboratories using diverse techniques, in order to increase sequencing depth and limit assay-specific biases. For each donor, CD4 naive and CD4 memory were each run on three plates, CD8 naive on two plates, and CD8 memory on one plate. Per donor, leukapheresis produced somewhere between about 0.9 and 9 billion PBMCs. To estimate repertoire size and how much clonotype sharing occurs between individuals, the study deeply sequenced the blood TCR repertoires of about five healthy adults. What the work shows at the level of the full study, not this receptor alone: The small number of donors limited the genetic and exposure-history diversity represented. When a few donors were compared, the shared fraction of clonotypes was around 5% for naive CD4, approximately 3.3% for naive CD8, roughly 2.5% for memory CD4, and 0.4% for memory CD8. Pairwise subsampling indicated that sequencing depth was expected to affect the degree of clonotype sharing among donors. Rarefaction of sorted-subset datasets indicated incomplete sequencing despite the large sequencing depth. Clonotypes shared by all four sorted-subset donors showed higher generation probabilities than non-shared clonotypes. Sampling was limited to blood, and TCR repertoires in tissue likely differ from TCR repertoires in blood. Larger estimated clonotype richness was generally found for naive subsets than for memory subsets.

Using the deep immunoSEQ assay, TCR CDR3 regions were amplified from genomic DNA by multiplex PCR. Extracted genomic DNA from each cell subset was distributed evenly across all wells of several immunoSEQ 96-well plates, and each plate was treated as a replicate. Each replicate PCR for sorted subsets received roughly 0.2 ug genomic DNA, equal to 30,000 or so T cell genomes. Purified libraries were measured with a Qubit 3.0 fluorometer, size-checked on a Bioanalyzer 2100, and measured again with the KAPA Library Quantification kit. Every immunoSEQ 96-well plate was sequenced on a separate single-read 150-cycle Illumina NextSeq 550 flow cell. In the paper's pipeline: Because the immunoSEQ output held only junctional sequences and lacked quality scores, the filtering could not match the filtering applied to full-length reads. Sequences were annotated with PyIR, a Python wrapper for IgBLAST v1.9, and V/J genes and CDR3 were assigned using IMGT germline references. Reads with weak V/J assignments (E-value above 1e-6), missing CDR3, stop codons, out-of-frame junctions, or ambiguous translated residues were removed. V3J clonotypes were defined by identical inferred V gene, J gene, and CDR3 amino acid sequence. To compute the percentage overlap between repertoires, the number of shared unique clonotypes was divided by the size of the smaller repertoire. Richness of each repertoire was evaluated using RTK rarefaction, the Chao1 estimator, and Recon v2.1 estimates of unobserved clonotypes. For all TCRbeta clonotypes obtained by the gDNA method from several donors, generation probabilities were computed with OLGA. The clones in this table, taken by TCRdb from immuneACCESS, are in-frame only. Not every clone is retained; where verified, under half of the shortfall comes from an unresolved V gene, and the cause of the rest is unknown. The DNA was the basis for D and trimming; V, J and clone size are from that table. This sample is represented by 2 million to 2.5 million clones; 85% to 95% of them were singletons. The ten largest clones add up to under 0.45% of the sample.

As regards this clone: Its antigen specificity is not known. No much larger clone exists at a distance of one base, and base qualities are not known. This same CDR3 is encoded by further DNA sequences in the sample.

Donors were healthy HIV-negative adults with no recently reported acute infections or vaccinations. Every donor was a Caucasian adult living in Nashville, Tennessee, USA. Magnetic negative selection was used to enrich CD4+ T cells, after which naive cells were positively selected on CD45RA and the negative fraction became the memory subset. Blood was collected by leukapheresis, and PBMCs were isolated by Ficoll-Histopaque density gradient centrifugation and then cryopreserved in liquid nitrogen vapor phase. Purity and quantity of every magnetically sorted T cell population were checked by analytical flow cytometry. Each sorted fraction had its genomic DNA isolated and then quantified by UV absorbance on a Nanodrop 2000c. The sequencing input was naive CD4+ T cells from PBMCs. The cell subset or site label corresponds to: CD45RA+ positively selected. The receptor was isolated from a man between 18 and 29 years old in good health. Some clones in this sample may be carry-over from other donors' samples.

The CDR3 in this case is CASSSDRGTEAFF. The nucleotides read TGTGCCAGCTCGAGTGACAGGGGCACTGAAGCTTTCTTT. The chain is encoded by TRBV18 joined to TRBJ1-1; TRBD1 lines up with 8 middle nucleotides. The CDR3 spans 13 residues, from the cysteine through the phenylalanine. CDR3 DNA is the only sequence kept; it has 39 bases, read in frame from the first base. The germline V end is reduced by 6 bases and the J end by 4 bases; junction bases left unmatched: 4. Looking up the germline V gene yields CDR1 KGHSH and CDR2 LQKENI.